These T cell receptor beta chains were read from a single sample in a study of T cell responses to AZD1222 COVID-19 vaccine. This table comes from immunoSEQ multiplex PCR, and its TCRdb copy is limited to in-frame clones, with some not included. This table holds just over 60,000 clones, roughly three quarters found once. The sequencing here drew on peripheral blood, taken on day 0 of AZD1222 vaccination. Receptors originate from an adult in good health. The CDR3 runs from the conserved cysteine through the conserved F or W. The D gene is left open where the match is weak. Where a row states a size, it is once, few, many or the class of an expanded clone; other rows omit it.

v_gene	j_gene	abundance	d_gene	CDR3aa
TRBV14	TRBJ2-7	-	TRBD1	CASSQTGIKSYEQYF
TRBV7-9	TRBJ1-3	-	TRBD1	CASSPQGASGNTIYF
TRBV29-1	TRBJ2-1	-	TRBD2	CSVNPGGTYNEQFF
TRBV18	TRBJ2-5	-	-	CASSPRAGRGHETQYF
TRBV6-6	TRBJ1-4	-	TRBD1	CASSKTGVANEKLFF
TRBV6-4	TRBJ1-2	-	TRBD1	CASRAGTGTYGYTF
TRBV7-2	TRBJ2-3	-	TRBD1	CASSSRTGEGTDTQYF
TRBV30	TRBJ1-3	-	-	CAWSSSGNTIYF
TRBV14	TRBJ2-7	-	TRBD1	CASSPTGARYEQYF
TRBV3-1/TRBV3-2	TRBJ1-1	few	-	CASSQAWGYIEAFF
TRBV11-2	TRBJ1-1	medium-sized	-	CASSLVPGKLDTEAFF
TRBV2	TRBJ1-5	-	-	CASSEGGGLYQPQHF
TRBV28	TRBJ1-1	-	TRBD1	CASSFPLTGDSTEAFF
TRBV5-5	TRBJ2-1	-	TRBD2	CASSLDPASGAILLNEQFF
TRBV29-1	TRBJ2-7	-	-	CSVEDEQNSYEQYF
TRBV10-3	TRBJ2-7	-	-	CAISGGRGSEQYF
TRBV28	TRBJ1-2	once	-	CASSPSERGFYGYTF
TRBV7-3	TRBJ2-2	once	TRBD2	CASSSLAGNTGELFF
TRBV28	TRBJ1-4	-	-	CASSLLAGFNEKLFF
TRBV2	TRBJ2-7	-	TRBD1	CASLIGQGVYEQYF
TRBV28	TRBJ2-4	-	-	CASSSPSPGRSAKNIQYF
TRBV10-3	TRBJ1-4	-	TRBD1	CAISDAGGWNEKLFF
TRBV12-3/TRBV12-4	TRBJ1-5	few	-	CASSPPSQPQHF
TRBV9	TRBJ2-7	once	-	CASSVESSRTEQYF
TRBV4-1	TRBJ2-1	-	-	CASSPLGERNIDEQFF
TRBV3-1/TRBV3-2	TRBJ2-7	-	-	CASSQGSGPTSEQYF
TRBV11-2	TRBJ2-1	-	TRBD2	CASSLAGGRNEQFF
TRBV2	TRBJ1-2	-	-	CASMTPLGDPKGYTF
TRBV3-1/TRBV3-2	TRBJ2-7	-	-	CASSHYRANYEQYF
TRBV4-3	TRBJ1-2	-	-	CASSRSATGAYGYTF
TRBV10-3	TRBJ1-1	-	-	CAISWGAITEAFF
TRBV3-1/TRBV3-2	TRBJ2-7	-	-	CASSFWTGAYEQYF
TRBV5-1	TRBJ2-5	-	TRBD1	CASSLAAGTGSPPRETQYF
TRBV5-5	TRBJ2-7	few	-	CASSLGADEQYF
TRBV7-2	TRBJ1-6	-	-	CASSLGRSSYNSPLHF
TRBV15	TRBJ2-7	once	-	CATSRAGATYEQYF
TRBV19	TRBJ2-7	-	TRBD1	CASSIGTGAYEQYF
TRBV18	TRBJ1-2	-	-	CASSPGNYGYTF
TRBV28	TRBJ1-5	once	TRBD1	CASSRTGAGNQPQHF
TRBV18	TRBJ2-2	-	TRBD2	CASSPPSGGNTGELFF
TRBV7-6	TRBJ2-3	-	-	CASSLLAGDTQYF
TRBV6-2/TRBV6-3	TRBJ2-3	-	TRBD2	CASSLALADTQYF
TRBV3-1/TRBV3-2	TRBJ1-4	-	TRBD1	CASSPWTGGEKLFF
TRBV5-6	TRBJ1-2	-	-	CASAFGYGYTF
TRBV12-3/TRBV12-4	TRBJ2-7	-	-	CASSPGGEQYF
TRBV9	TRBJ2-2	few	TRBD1	CASSGRQGWTGELFF
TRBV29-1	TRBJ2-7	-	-	CSVEDGFSYEQYF
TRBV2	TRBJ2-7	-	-	CASTSSRSFGSYEQYF
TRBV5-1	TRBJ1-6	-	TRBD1	CASSPGQGDSPLHF
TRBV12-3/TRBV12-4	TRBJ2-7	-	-	CASSFGGVYEQYF
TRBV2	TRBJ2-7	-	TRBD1	CASRLDRGGFLYEQYF
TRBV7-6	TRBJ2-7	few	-	CASSAVTGYEQYF
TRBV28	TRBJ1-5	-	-	CASSLWRASNQPQHF
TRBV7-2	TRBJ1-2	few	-	CASSPQAGGADGYTF